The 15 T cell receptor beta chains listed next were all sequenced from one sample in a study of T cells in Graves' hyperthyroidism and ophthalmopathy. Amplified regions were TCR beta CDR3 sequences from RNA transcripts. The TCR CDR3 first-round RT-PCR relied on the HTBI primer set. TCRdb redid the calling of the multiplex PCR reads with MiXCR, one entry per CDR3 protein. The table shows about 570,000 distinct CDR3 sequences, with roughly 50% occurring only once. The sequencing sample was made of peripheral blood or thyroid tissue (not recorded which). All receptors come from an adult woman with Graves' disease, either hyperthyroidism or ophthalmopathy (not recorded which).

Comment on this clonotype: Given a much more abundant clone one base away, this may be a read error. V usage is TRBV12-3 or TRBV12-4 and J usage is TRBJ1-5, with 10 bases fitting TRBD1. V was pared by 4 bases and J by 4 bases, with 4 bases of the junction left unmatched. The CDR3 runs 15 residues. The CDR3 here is CASSWDRGENQPQHF. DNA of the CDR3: TGTGCCAGCAGTTGGGACAGGGGCGAGAATCAGCCCCAGCATTTT.

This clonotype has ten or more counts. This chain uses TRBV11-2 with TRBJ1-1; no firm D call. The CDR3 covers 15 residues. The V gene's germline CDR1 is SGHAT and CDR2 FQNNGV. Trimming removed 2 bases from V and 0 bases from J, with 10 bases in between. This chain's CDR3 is CASSLLSLMNTEAFF. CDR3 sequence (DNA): TGTGCCAGCAGCTTATTGAGCCTCATGAACACTGAAGCTTTCTTT.

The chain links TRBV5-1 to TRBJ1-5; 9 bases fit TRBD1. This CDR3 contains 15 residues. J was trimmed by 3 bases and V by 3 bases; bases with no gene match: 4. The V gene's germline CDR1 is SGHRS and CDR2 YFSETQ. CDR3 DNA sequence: TGCGCCAGCAGCTACGGGACAGGGAACAATCAGCCCCAGCATTTT. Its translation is CASSYGTGNNQPQHF.

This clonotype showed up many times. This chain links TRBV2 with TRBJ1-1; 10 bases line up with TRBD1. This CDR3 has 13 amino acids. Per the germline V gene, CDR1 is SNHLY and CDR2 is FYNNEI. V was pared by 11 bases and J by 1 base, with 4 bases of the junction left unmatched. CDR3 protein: CAGTGVGNTEAFF. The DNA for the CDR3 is TGTGCCGGGACAGGGGTGGGGAACACTGAAGCTTTCTTT.

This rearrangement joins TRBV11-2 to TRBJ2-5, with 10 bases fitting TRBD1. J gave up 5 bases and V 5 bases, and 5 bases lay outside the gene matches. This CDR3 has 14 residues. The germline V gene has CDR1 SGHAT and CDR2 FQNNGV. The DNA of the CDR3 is TGTGCCAGCAGCCCCAGGGGACAGGGGGAGACCCAGTACTTC. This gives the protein CASSPRGQGETQYF.

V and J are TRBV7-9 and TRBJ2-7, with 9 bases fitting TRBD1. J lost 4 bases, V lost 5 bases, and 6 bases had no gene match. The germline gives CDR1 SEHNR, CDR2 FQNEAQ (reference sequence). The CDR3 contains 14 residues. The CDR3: CASSRDRDRYEQYF. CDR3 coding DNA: TGTGCCAGCAGCCGGGACAGGGATCGGTACGAGCAGTACTTC.

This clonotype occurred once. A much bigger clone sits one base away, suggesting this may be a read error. The CDR3 region is CASSSGARYGYTF. The CDR3 nucleotides read TGTGCCAGCAGTTCAGGGGCGCGCTATGGCTACACCTTC. The genes are TRBV27 and TRBJ1-2; a possible D gene is TRBD1 (6 bases). V was clipped by 4 bases and J by 4 bases, with 10 bases between them. The germline gives CDR1 MNHEY, CDR2 SMNVEV (reference sequence). The CDR3 spans 13 residues.

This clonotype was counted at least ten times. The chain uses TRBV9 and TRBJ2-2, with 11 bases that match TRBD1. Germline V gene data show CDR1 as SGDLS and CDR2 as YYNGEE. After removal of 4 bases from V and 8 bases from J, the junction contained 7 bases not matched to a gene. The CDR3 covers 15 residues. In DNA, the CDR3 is TGTGCCAGCAGCCTACGGACAGGGGGCTTTGGGGAGCTGTTTTTT. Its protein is CASSLRTGGFGELFF.

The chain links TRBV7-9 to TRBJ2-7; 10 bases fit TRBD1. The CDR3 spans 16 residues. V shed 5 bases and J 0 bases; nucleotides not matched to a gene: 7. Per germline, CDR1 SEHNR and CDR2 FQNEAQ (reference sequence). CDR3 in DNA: TGTGCCAGCAGCCCTGGACAGGGGGTGAGCTCCTACGAGCAGTACTTC. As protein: CASSPGQGVSSYEQYF.

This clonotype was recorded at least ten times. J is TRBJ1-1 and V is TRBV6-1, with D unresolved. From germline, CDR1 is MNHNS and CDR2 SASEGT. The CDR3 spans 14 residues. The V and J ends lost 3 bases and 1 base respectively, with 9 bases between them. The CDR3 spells CASSEGPSNTEAFF. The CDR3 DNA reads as TGTGCCAGCAGTGAGGGCCCGTCGAACACTGAAGCTTTCTTT.

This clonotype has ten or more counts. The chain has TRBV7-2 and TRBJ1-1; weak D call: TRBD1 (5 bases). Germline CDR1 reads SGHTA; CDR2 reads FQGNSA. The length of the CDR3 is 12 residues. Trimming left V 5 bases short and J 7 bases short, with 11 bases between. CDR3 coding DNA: TGTGCCAGCAGCAAGACAGTGAATGAAGCTTTCTTT. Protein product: CASSKTVNEAFF.

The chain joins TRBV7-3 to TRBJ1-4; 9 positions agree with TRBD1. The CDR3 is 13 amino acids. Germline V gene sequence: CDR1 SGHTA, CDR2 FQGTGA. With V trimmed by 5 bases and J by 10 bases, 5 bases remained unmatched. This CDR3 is CASSLDRGGKLFF. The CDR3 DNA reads TGTGCCAGCAGCCTGGACAGGGGCGGAAAACTGTTTTTT.

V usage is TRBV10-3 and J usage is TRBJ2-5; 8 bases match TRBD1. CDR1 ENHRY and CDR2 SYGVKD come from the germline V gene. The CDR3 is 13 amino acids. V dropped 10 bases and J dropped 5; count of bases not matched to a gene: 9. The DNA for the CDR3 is TGTGCCACCCAGGGGGCAGGGTACGAGACCCAGTACTTC. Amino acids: CATQGAGYETQYF.

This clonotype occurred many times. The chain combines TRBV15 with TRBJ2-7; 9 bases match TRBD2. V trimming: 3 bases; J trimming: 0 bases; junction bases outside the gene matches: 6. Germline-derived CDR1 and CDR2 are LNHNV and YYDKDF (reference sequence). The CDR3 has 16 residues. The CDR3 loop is CATSSRSGSLSYEQYF. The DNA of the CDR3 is TGTGCCACCAGCAGCCGTAGCGGGAGCCTCTCCTACGAGCAGTACTTC.

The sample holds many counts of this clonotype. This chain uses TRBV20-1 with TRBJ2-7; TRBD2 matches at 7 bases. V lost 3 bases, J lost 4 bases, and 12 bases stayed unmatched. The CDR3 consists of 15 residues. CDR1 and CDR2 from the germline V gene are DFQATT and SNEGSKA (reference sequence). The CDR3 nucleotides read TGCAGTGCTAGTGGGGGGGGGGATGTAGGTTACGAGCAGTACTTC. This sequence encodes CSASGGGDVGYEQYF.